Listed below are T cell receptor beta chains from one sample, sequenced in a study of cytomegalovirus exposure and HLA in healthy donors. Assay used: immunoSEQ multiplex PCR; TCRdb lists only in-frame clones, some missing. The sample lists roughly 170,000 clones, 77% occurring once. Sequenced material: PBMCs. These receptors came from a woman in her thirties in good health and CMV-seropositive. CDR3s include the opening cysteine and the closing phenylalanine or tryptophan. Each record gives: D gene, clone size, V gene, J gene, CDR3 protein, CDR3 DNA. D genes are given only for firm matches. Not every row has a clone size; where given, it reads once, few, many or a size class.

>TRBD2|.|TRBV5-1|TRBJ2-1
CASSLGTSGMNEQFF
TGCGCCAGCAGCTTGGGAACCAGCGGGATGAATGAGCAGTTCTTC
>.|.|TRBV5-6|TRBJ1-5
CASSLGTGEWPQHF
TGTGCCAGCAGCCTGGGGACGGGGGAGTGGCCCCAGCATTTT
>.|.|TRBV28|TRBJ2-1
CASSLRRAGKLGNEQFF
TGTGCCAGCAGTTTACGCAGGGCTGGCAAACTGGGGAATGAGCAGTTCTTC
>.|.|TRBV9|TRBJ2-5
CASSVSQWGHDQETQYF
TGTGCCAGCAGCGTCTCCCAGTGGGGGCACGACCAAGAGACCCAGTACTTC
>.|.|TRBV27|TRBJ2-1
CASTPSESRNEQFF
TGTGCCAGCACCCCTAGCGAGTCCCGCAATGAGCAGTTCTTC
>TRBD1|.|TRBV5-1|TRBJ1-1
CASSKGQADTEAFF
TGCGCCAGCAGCAAGGGACAGGCCGACACTGAAGCTTTCTTT
>.|.|TRBV27|TRBJ1-5
CASSFKGEEQPQHF
TGTGCCAGCAGTTTCAAGGGGGAAGAACAGCCCCAGCATTTT
>TRBD2|.|TRBV7-9|TRBJ2-7
CASSPSGSPEQYF
TGTGCCAGCAGCCCTAGCGGGAGCCCCGAGCAGTACTTC
>TRBD2|.|TRBV9|TRBJ2-4
CASSEGLAIGIQYF
TGTGCCAGCAGCGAGGGACTAGCGATAGGGATTCAGTACTTC
>.|.|TRBV4-3|TRBJ1-1
CASSQDSPGVGKEAFF
TGCGCCAGCAGCCAAGATTCTCCTGGGGTCGGGAAGGAAGCTTTCTTT
>.|.|TRBV5-1|TRBJ2-3
CASSLADSSSTDTQYF
TGCGCCAGCAGCTTGGCTGACAGTTCCTCCACAGATACGCAGTATTTT
>.|.|TRBV27|TRBJ2-1
CASSYQGTYNEQFF
TGTGCCAGCAGTTACCAGGGCACCTACAATGAGCAGTTCTTC
>.|.|TRBV28|TRBJ2-1
CASSLPGHLSYNEQFF
TGTGCCAGCAGCCTCCCCGGACACCTCTCCTACAATGAGCAGTTCTTC
>TRBD1|once|TRBV11-2|TRBJ2-7
CASSSRRGQGDEQYF
TGTGCCAGCAGCTCGCGAAGGGGACAGGGGGACGAGCAGTACTTC
>.|.|TRBV15|TRBJ2-5
CATSRGGGMETQYF
TGTGCCACCAGCAGAGGTGGGGGCATGGAGACCCAGTACTTC
>TRBD1|.|TRBV4-3|TRBJ1-2
CASSQETGVYYGYTF
TGCGCCAGCAGCCAAGAAACAGGGGTATACTATGGCTACACCTTC
>TRBD2|.|TRBV5-1|TRBJ2-4
CASSLWGTSGNGGNIQYF
TGCGCCAGCAGCTTGTGGGGAACTAGCGGGAACGGGGGTAACATTCAGTACTTC
>.|.|TRBV28|TRBJ2-7
CASSAELEVYEQYF
TGTGCCAGCAGTGCTGAACTAGAGGTCTACGAGCAGTACTTC
>TRBD1|.|TRBV6-5|TRBJ2-7
CASSYGTGGTYEQYF
TGTGCCAGCAGTTACGGGACAGGGGGCACCTACGAGCAGTACTTC
>.|few|TRBV5-3|TRBJ1-2
CARSFDGLHYGYTF
TGTGCCAGAAGCTTTGACGGACTACACTATGGCTACACCTTC
>TRBD1|.|TRBV6-1|TRBJ1-2
CASDLFRGPAYGYTF
TGTGCCAGCGATCTCTTCAGGGGGCCGGCCTATGGCTACACCTTC
>TRBD2|few|TRBV5-6|TRBJ2-5
CASSFRAGVKETQYF
TGTGCCAGCAGCTTCCGAGCGGGAGTGAAGGAGACCCAGTACTTC
>TRBD1|.|TRBV6-5|TRBJ1-5
CASSPGTGGLGPQHF
TGTGCCAGCAGCCCCGGGACAGGGGGCTTGGGGCCCCAGCATTTT
>.|few|TRBV25-1|TRBJ2-7
CASSEWGVGSKQYF
TGTGCCAGCAGTGAATGGGGGGTAGGAAGTAAGCAGTACTTC
>.|.|TRBV6-1|TRBJ2-7
CASSEGSYEQYF
TGTGCCAGCAGTGAAGGCTCCTACGAGCAGTACTTC
>TRBD1|.|TRBV25-1|TRBJ1-2
CASSEYRQGLGYTF
TGTGCCAGCAGTGAATATCGACAGGGTCTCGGCTACACCTTC
>TRBD1|.|TRBV30|TRBJ1-2
CAWSGTDRIYGYTF
TGTGCCTGGAGTGGAACGGACAGGATCTATGGCTACACCTTC
>.|.|TRBV19|TRBJ1-2
CASSMVVESYGYTF
TGTGCCAGTAGTATGGTGGTGGAGAGCTATGGCTACACCTTC
>TRBD2|.|TRBV28|TRBJ2-7
CASRAGGVYEQYF
TGTGCCAGCCGAGCGGGAGGAGTATACGAGCAGTACTTC
>.|once|TRBV30|TRBJ1-5
CACNRDSNQPQHF
TGTGCCTGCAACAGGGACAGCAATCAGCCCCAGCATTTT
>.|once|TRBV5-6|TRBJ1-2
CASSLTDRGYTF
TGTGCCAGCAGCTTGACAGATCGGGGCTACACCTTC
>.|.|TRBV5-4|TRBJ2-7
CASSLDRAGYEQYF
TGTGCCAGCAGCTTGGATCGAGCGGGCTACGAGCAGTACTTC
>.|once|TRBV5-1|TRBJ2-1
CASSSDPRAASSYNEQFF
TGCGCCAGCAGTTCTGACCCCCGAGCGGCGAGCTCCTACAATGAGCAGTTCTTC
>TRBD1|.|TRBV11-3|TRBJ2-3
CASSLGGQGKDTQYF
TGTGCCAGCAGCTTAGGGGGACAGGGAAAAGATACGCAGTATTTT
>.|.|TRBV7-2|TRBJ2-7
CASSFESLREQYF
TGTGCCAGCAGCTTTGAGTCCCTCCGCGAGCAGTACTTC
>TRBD1|.|TRBV6-6|TRBJ1-5
CASSYFTGDNQPQHF
TGTGCCAGCAGTTACTTTACAGGGGACAATCAGCCCCAGCATTTT
>TRBD1|few|TRBV6-6|TRBJ1-2
CASSPHIQGADGYTF
TGTGCCAGCAGTCCACACATCCAGGGGGCCGATGGCTACACCTTC
>TRBD1|.|TRBV6-4|TRBJ2-3
CASSTGQGPTDTQYF
TGTGCCAGCAGTACGGGACAGGGGCCCACAGATACGCAGTATTTT
>.|.|TRBV19|TRBJ1-5
CASSIQEGRQHF
TGTGCCAGTAGTATTCAGGAGGGTAGGCAGCATTTT
>.|.|TRBV5-1|TRBJ2-1
CASSPEGGRYNEQFF
TGCGCCAGCAGCCCCGAAGGGGGACGATACAATGAGCAGTTCTTC
>TRBD1|.|TRBV9|TRBJ1-3
CASSERQGSGNTIYF
TGTGCCAGCAGCGAACGACAGGGCTCTGGAAACACCATATATTTT
>.|.|TRBV9|TRBJ1-2
CASSVAGNGYTF
TGTGCCAGCAGCGTAGCAGGGAATGGCTACACCTTC
>TRBD1|.|TRBV4-2|TRBJ1-2
CASSPTSVRDRGGYGYTF
TGTGCCAGCAGCCCAACCTCGGTTCGGGACAGAGGAGGCTATGGCTACACCTTC
>.|.|TRBV18|TRBJ1-2
CASSPPPQYNYGYTF
TGTGCCAGCTCACCGCCCCCGCAGTACAACTATGGCTACACCTTC
>TRBD2|.|TRBV7-9|TRBJ2-5
CASSDGREGPRVETQYF
TGTGCCAGCAGTGATGGGCGGGAGGGCCCTCGCGTAGAGACCCAGTACTTC
>.|.|TRBV11-3|TRBJ1-5
CASSLEGGANQPQHF
TGTGCCAGCAGCTTAGAGGGGGGGGCCAATCAGCCCCAGCATTTT
>.|once|TRBV19|TRBJ2-2
CASSIGLLAGELFF
TGTGCCAGTAGTATAGGACTCCTCGCCGGGGAGCTGTTTTTT
>TRBD2|.|TRBV4-1|TRBJ2-1
CASSQGAGLAVTYNEQFF
TGCGCCAGCAGCCAAGGGGCGGGACTAGCTGTTACCTACAATGAGCAGTTCTTC
>TRBD1|.|TRBV5-1|TRBJ1-1
CASSSQTGDTEAFF
TGCGCCAGCAGCTCTCAGACAGGGGACACTGAAGCTTTCTTT
>TRBD2|.|TRBV4-2|TRBJ2-5
CASSPLTLAGEETQYF
TGTGCCAGCAGCCCCCTGACACTAGCGGGAGAAGAGACCCAGTACTTC
>TRBD1|.|TRBV5-6|TRBJ2-3
CASSAPGQGGPTQYF
TGTGCCAGCAGCGCGCCGGGACAGGGGGGGCCTACGCAGTATTTT
>.|once|TRBV7-2|TRBJ2-7
CASSFGGSSTGYEQYF
TGTGCCAGCAGCTTCGGCGGAAGTTCGACGGGGTACGAGCAGTACTTC
>.|once|TRBV7-9|TRBJ2-7
CASSLTTYEQYF
TGTGCCAGCAGCCTTACCACATACGAGCAGTACTTC
>.|.|TRBV25-1|TRBJ1-3
CASSEYAGRSGNTIYF
TGTGCCAGCAGTGAATACGCAGGGCGCTCTGGAAACACCATATATTTT
>.|few|TRBV14|TRBJ1-1
CASSQDWLPGENTEAFF
TGTGCCAGCAGCCAAGATTGGCTCCCAGGGGAGAACACTGAAGCTTTCTTT